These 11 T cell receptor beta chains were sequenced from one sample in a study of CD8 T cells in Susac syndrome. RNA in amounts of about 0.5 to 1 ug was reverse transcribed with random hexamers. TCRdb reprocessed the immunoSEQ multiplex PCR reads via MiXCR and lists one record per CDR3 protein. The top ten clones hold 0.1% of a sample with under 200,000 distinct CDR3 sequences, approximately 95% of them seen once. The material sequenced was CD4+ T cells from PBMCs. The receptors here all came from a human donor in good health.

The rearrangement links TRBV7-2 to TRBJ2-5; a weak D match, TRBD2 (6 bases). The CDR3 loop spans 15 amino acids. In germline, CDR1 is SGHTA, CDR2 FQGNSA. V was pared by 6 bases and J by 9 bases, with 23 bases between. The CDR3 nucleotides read TGTGCCAGCAGTTTTCCGGGACGGGGCGGGGAGGCCCAGTACTTC. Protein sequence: CASSFPGRGGEAQYF.

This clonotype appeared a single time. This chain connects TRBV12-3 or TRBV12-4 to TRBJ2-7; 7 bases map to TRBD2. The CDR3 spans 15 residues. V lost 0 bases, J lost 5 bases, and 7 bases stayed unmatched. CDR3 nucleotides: TGTGCCAGCAGTTTAGCCCACCAGGGAGGGGACGAGCAGTACTTC. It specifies CASSLAHQGGDEQYF.

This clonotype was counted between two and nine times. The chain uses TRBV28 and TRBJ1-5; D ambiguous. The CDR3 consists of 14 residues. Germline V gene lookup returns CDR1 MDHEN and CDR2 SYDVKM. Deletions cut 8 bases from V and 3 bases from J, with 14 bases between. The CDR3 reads CASLTRLLNQPQHF. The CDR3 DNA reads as TGTGCCAGCCTGACCAGACTGCTCAATCAGCCCCAGCATTTT.

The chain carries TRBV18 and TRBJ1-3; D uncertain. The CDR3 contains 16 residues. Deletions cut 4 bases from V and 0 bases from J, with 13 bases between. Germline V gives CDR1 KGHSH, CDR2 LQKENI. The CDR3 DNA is TGTGCCAGCTCACAGCTCGACACGAGCTCTGGAAACACCATATATTTT. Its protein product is CASSQLDTSSGNTIYF.

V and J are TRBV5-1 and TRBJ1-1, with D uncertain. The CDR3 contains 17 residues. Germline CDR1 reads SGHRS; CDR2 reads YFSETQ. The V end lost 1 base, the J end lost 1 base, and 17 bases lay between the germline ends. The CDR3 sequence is CASSLQQTLLENTEAFF. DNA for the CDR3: TGCGCCAGCAGCTTGCAGCAAACCCTTCTGGAGAACACTGAAGCTTTCTTT.

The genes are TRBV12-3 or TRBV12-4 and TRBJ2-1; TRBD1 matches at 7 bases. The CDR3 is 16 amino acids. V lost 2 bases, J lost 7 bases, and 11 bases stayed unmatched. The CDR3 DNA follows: TGTGCCAGCAGTTTACGTGTGGCAGGGGGAATTAATGAGCAGTTCTTC. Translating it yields CASSLRVAGGINEQFF.

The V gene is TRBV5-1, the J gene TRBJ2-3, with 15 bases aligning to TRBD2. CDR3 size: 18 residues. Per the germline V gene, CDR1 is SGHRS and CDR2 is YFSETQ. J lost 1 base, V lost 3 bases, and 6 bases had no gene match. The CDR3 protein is CASSSGLAGGGRTDTQYF. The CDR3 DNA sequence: TGCGCCAGCAGCTCGGGACTAGCGGGGGGCGGTCGCACAGATACGCAGTATTTT.

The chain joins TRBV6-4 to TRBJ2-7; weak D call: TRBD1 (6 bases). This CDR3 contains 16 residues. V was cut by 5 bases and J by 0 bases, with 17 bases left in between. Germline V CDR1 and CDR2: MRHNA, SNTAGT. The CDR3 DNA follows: TGTGCCAGCAGTCGCTGGGGGCCCTTGAGCTCCTACGAGCAGTACGTC. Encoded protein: CASSRWGPLSSYEQYV.

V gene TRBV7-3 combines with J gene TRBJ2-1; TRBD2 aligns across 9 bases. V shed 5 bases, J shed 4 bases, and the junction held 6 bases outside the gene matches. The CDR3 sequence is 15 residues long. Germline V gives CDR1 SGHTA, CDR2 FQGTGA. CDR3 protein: CASSTDAGGYNEQFF. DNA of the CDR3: TGTGCCAGCAGCACCGATGCGGGGGGGTACAATGAGCAGTTCTTC.

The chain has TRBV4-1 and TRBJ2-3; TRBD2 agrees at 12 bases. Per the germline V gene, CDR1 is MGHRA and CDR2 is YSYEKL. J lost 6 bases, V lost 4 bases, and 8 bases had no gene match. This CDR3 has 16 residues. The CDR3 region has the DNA TGCGCCAGCAGCCGACTAGCGGGGGCTCTCGATGATACGCAGTATTTT. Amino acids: CASSRLAGALDDTQYF.

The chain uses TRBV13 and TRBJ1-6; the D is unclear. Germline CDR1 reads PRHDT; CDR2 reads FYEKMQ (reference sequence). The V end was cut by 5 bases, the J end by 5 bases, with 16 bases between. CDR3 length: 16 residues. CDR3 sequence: CASSAEGRQNNSPLHF. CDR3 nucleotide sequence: TGTGCCAGCAGCGCGGAGGGCAGACAAAATAATTCACCCCTCCACTTT.